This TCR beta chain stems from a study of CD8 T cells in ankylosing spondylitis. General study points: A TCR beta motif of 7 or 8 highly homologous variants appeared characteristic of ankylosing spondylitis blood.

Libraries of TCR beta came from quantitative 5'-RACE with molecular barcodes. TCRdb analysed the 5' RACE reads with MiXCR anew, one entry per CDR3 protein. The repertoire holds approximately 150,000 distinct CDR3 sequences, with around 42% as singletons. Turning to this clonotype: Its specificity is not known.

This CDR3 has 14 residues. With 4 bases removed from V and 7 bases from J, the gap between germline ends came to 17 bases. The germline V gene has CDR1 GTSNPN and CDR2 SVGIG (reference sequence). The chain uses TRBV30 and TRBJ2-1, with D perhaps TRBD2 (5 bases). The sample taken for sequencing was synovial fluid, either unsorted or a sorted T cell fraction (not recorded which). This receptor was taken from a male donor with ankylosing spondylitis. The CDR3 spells CAWNTDGSGNEQFF. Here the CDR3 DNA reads TGTGCCTGGAACACGGACGGGTCGGGGAATGAGCAGTTCTTC.